This T cell receptor beta chain came from a study of T-cell reconstitution after alpha-beta-depleted transplantation in children. For TCRbeta, the library was prepared with unique molecular identifiers. TCRdb reprocessed the PCR reads via MiXCR and lists one record per CDR3 protein. This sample has almost 500,000 distinct CDR3 sequences, with approximately 12% found just once. Per the germline V gene, CDR1 is SGDLS and CDR2 is YYNGEE. V shed 0 bases and J 1 base; nucleotides not matched to a gene: 1. This CDR3 spans 16 amino acids. This clonotype was recorded at least ten times. This specimen was PBMCs from the stem cell graft donor, taken from the stem cell graft. The sequence came from a human donor who donated a stem cell graft to a child with combined immunodeficiency. J is TRBJ2-1 and V is TRBV9, with 10 bases fitting TRBD1. The CDR3 sequence: CASSVGGQGSYNEQFF. The CDR3 bases are TGTGCCAGCAGCGTAGGGGGACAGGGGTCCTACAATGAGCAGTTCTTC. The whole variable domain, remainder taken from reference TRBV9 and TRBJ2-1, is DSGVTQTPKHLITATGQRVTLRCSPRSGDLSVYWYQQSLDQGLQFLIQYYNGEERAKGNILERFSAQQFPDLHSELNLSSLELGDSALYFCASSVGGQGSYNEQFFGPGTRLTVL.